This T cell receptor beta chain emerged from a study of T cells in women clearing cervical HPV infection. For the study at large: Case blood drawn at lesion detection; control blood after infection cleared. Only a few women had HLA typing results available.

CDR3 length equals 15 residues. Germline V gene sequence: CDR1 SGHNT, CDR2 YYREEE (reference sequence). With 0 bases clipped from V and 3 bases from J, the junction kept 3 bases outside the gene matches. Clones were sequenced by immunoSEQ multiplex PCR, and TCRdb holds only the in-frame ones, with some missing. This sample's table has over 45,000 clones. Concerning this clone itself: The observed sequence ends 3 residues before the CDR3 terminus, with the missing tail filled in from the germline J gene.

Prevalent HPV16 infections were excluded; only incident single HPV16 infections included. The chain carries TRBV5-4 and TRBJ1-3, with 7 bases lining up with TRBD1. This receptor was taken from a woman between 18 and 69 years old with a cervical HPV16 infection that either progressed to CIN3+ or cleared (not recorded which). Sequencing was carried out using blood buffy coat. The CDR3 region is CASSLEGAGGNTIYF. Incomplete CDR3 DNA: TGTGCCAGCAGCTTGGAGGGGGCGGGTGGAAACACC.